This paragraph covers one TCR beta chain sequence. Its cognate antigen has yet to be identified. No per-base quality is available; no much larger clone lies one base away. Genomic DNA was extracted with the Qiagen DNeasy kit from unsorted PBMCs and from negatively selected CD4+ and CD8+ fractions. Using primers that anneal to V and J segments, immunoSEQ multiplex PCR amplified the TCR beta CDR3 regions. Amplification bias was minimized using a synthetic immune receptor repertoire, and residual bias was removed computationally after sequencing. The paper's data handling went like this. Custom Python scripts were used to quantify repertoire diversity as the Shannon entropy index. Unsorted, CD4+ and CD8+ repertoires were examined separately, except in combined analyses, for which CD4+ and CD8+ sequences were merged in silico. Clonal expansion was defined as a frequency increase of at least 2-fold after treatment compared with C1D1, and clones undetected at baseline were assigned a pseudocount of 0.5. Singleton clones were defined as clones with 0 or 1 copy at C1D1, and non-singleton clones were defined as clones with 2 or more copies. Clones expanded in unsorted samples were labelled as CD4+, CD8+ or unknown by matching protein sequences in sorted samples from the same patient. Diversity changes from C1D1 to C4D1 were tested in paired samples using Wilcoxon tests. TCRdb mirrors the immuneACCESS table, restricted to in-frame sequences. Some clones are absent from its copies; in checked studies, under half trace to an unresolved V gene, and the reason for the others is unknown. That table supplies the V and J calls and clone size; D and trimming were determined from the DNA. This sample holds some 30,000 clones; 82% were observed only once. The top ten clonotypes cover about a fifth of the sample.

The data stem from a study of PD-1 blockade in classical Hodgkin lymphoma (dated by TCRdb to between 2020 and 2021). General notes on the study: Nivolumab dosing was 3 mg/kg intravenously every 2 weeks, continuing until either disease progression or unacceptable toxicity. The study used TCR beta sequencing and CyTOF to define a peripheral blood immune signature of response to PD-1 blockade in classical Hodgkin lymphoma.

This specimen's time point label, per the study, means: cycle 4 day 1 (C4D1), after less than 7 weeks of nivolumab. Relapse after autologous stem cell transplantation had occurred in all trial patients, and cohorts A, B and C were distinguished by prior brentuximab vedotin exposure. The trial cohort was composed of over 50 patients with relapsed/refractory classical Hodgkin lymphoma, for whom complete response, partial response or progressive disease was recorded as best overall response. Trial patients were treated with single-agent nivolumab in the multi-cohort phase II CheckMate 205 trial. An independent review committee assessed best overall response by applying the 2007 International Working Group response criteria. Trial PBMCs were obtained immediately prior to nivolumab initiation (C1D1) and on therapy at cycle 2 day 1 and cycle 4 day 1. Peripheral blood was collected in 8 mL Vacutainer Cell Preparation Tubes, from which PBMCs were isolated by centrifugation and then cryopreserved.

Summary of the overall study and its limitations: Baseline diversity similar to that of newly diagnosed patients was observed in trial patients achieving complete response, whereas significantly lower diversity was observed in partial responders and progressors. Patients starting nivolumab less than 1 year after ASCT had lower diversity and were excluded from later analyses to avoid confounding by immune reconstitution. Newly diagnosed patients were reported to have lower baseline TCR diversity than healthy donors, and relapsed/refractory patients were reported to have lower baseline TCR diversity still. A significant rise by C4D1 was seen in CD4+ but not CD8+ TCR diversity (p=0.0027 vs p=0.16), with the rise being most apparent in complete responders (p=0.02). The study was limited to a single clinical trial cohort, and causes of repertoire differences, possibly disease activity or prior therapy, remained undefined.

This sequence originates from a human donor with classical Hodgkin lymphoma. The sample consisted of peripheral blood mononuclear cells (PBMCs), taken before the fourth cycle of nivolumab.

For the CDR3, the sequence is CASSFIRENEQYF. The bases read TGTGCCAGCAGCTTTATAAGAGAGAACGAGCAGTACTTC. The V and J genes are TRBV7-8 and TRBJ2-7, with the D segment identity uncertain. Counted from cysteine to phenylalanine, this CDR3 has 13 amino acids. The DNA shown is the 39-base CDR3, in frame from base 1. V is reduced by 3 bases and J by 5 bases, leaving a spacing of 11 bases between them. CDR1 SGHVS and CDR2 FQNEAQ are derived from the germline V gene.